These T cell receptor beta chains were read from a single sample in a study of blood T cell repertoires in COVID-19. Clones were sequenced by immunoSEQ multiplex PCR, and TCRdb holds only the in-frame ones, with some missing. Counted here are approximately 260,000 clones, approximately 85% occurring once; the ten biggest clones make up about 7%. Source material: PBMCs or T cells enriched from blood (not recorded which). These receptor sequences come from a woman aged 45-59 years who had been exposed to COVID-19. CDR3s include the opening cysteine and the closing phenylalanine or tryptophan. The D gene is left open where the match is weak. A clone size is listed for some rows: how often the clone was seen (once, few, many), or a class if it is expanded.

CDR3 | DNA | V | length | size | D | J
CASSPKGDLGLNEQFF | TGTGCCAGCAGCCCGAAGGGGGATTTGGGACTAAATGAGCAGTTCTTC | TRBV5-4 | 16 | few | . | TRBJ2-1
CASSLGPSDTQYF | TGCGCCAGCAGCTTGGGGCCCAGTGATACGCAGTATTTT | TRBV5-1 | 13 | . | . | TRBJ2-3
CASSYSWGQNSPLHF | TGTGCCAGCAGTTACTCATGGGGACAGAATTCACCCCTCCACTTT | TRBV6-6 | 15 | . | TRBD1 | TRBJ1-6
CASSRDRGQHEQYF | TGTGCCAGCAGTCGGGACAGGGGGCAACACGAGCAGTACTTC | TRBV27 | 14 | . | TRBD1 | TRBJ2-7
CASSLDPVNYGYTF | TGCGCCAGCAGCTTGGATCCCGTTAACTATGGCTACACCTTC | TRBV5-1 | 14 | . | . | TRBJ1-2
CASSYSLAGDSYNEQFF | TGTGCCAGCAGTTACTCCTTAGCGGGGGACTCCTACAATGAGCAGTTCTTC | TRBV6-2/TRBV6-3 | 17 | . | TRBD2 | TRBJ2-1
CASSFGGVGTEAFF | TGTGCCAGCAGCTTCGGGGGGGTGGGCACTGAAGCTTTCTTT | TRBV7-2 | 14 | . | . | TRBJ1-1
CSVPSGTNYGYTF | TGCAGCGTCCCTTCAGGGACTAACTATGGCTACACCTTC | TRBV29-1 | 13 | . | . | TRBJ1-2
CASSRGTGMRETQYF | TGTGCCAGTAGCCGTGGGACAGGGATGAGGGAGACCCAGTACTTC | TRBV19 | 15 | . | TRBD1 | TRBJ2-5
CASSKGPNSGDNKETQYF | TGTGCCAGCAGCAAAGGCCCGAATAGCGGGGATAACAAAGAGACCCAGTACTTC | TRBV21-1 | 18 | once | . | TRBJ2-5
CASSQGGDSYEQYF | TGTGCCAGCAGCCAAGGGGGAGACTCCTACGAGCAGTACTTC | TRBV7-3 | 14 | . | . | TRBJ2-7
CASTQTGRINEQFF | TGTGCCAGCACTCAGACAGGGAGAATAAATGAGCAGTTCTTC | TRBV11-2 | 14 | . | TRBD1 | TRBJ2-1
CASSLDTNYEQYF | TGTGCCAGCAGCTTAGACACGAACTACGAGCAGTACTTC | TRBV5-6 | 13 | . | . | TRBJ2-7
CASSYGTGGEKLFF | TGCGCCAGCAGCTATGGGACAGGCGGGGAAAAACTGTTTTTT | TRBV5-1 | 14 | few | TRBD1 | TRBJ1-4
CAISENRGYYGYTF | TGTGCCATCAGTGAGAACAGGGGCTACTATGGCTACACCTTC | TRBV10-3 | 14 | . | TRBD1 | TRBJ1-2
CASSAQGPAYNSPLHF | TGTGCCAGCAGCGCACAGGGTCCGGCCTATAATTCACCCCTCCACTTT | TRBV11-2 | 16 | . | . | TRBJ1-6
CASSHDSTYGYTF | TGTGCCAGCAGCCACGACAGCACCTATGGCTACACCTTC | TRBV7-9 | 13 | . | . | TRBJ1-2
CSVANGTGRGEQYF | TGCAGCGTTGCTAATGGGACAGGGAGAGGCGAGCAGTACTTC | TRBV29-1 | 14 | . | TRBD1 | TRBJ2-7
CASSPGTGDQPQHF | TGTGCCAGCAGTCCCGGGACAGGGGATCAGCCCCAGCATTTT | TRBV28 | 14 | . | TRBD1 | TRBJ1-5
CASSLFSGGAYNEQFF | TGTGCCAGCAGCTTGTTTAGCGGGGGGGCTTACAATGAGCAGTTCTTC | TRBV5-6 | 16 | . | TRBD2 | TRBJ2-1
CASSLLPSGGAGWTGELFF | TGTGCCAGCAGCTTACTCCCTAGCGGGGGGGCCGGCTGGACCGGGGAGCTGTTTTTT | TRBV7-8 | 19 | . | TRBD2 | TRBJ2-2
CASSSWGEGPQHF | TGTGCCAGCAGCTCCTGGGGGGAAGGGCCCCAGCATTTT | TRBV6-5 | 13 | . | . | TRBJ1-5
CASSPDREVGNTIYF | TGTGCCAGCAGCCCCGACAGGGAAGTGGGAAACACCATATATTTT | TRBV7-9 | 15 | . | TRBD1 | TRBJ1-3
CSGGTAMNTEAFF | TGCAGCGGCGGGACAGCAATGAACACTGAAGCTTTCTTT | TRBV29-1 | 13 | once | TRBD1 | TRBJ1-1
CASSEAREGSPLHF | TGTGCCAGCAGCGAAGCCAGGGAGGGTTCACCCCTCCACTTT | TRBV9 | 14 | . | . | TRBJ1-6
CASSSSAGITDTQYF | TGTGCCAGCAGCTCCTCAGCGGGTATCACAGATACGCAGTATTTT | TRBV5-4 | 15 | . | . | TRBJ2-3
CSVEGSGRGYGYTF | TGCAGCGTTGAAGGGTCGGGAAGAGGCTATGGCTACACCTTC | TRBV29-1 | 14 | once | . | TRBJ1-2
CASSVDRGQRINEQFF | TGTGCCAGCAGCGTAGATCGGGGACAGAGAATAAATGAGCAGTTCTTC | TRBV9 | 16 | . | TRBD1 | TRBJ2-1
CASSRPGTGRPDPEAFF | TGTGCCAGCTCACGACCCGGGACAGGGAGACCGGACCCTGAAGCTTTCTTT | TRBV18 | 17 | . | TRBD1 | TRBJ1-1
CAWSLRGQANTEAFF | TGTGCCTGGAGTCTCAGGGGGCAGGCGAACACTGAAGCTTTCTTT | TRBV30 | 15 | . | TRBD1 | TRBJ1-1
CASSSLTGFGNTIYF | TGTGCCAGCAGCTCCTTGACAGGGTTTGGAAACACCATATATTTT | TRBV7-8 | 15 | . | TRBD1 | TRBJ1-3
CASSPETGGNEQFF | TGTGCCAGCTCACCCGAGACAGGGGGAAATGAGCAGTTCTTC | TRBV18 | 14 | . | TRBD1 | TRBJ2-1
CASSSDRAETQYF | TGTGCCAGCAGTTCCGACAGGGCTGAGACCCAGTACTTC | TRBV5-4 | 13 | . | TRBD1 | TRBJ2-5
CAIGQGTEAFF | TGTGCCATCGGACAGGGGACTGAAGCTTTCTTT | TRBV10-3 | 11 | . | TRBD1 | TRBJ1-1
CASSRTSGGLNEQFF | TGTGCCAGCAGCCGGACTAGCGGGGGGCTCAATGAGCAGTTCTTC | TRBV7-2 | 15 | . | TRBD2 | TRBJ2-1
CAISERDSRLNTEAFF | TGTGCCATCAGTGAGAGGGACAGTCGTCTAAACACTGAAGCTTTCTTT | TRBV10-3 | 16 | once | TRBD1 | TRBJ1-1
CASSLYSGSNTGELFF | TGTGCCAGCAGCCTCTATTCGGGGAGTAACACCGGGGAGCTGTTTTTT | TRBV5-6 | 16 | . | . | TRBJ2-2
CASSQDFGQGSYGYTF | TGCGCCAGCAGCCAAGATTTTGGCCAGGGTTCCTATGGCTACACCTTC | TRBV4-3 | 16 | . | . | TRBJ1-2
CASSPGTTTTNEKLFF | TGTGCCAGCTCACCCGGGACAACAACAACTAATGAAAAACTGTTTTTT | TRBV18 | 16 | . | . | TRBJ1-4
CASSWGFNGQSSYNSPLHF | TGCGCCAGCAGCTGGGGATTTAACGGACAGAGCTCCTATAATTCACCCCTCCACTTT | TRBV5-1 | 19 | . | . | TRBJ1-6
CASSLYITDTQYF | TGTGCCAGCAGTTTATACATCACAGATACGCAGTATTTT | TRBV12-3/TRBV12-4 | 13 | . | . | TRBJ2-3
CASSTDAHTEAFF | TGTGCCAGCAGCACAGACGCGCACACTGAAGCTTTCTTT | TRBV7-2 | 13 | once | . | TRBJ1-1
CASSPGQPSYEQYF | TGTGCCAGCAGCCCCGGACAGCCGAGCTACGAGCAGTACTTC | TRBV21-1 | 14 | . | . | TRBJ2-7
CAITGGSGDTQYF | TGTGCCATCACCGGGGGAAGCGGAGATACGCAGTATTTT | TRBV10-3 | 13 | . | . | TRBJ2-3
CASSRDRGLSEKLFF | TGCGCCAGCAGCCGGGACAGGGGGCTCTCTGAAAAACTATTTTTT | TRBV4-3 | 15 | . | TRBD1 | TRBJ1-4
CASSVKTISADTQYF | TGTGCCAGCAGCGTTAAGACAATTTCGGCAGATACGCAGTATTTT | TRBV5-4 | 15 | . | . | TRBJ2-3
CASSPARETQYF | TGTGCCAGCTCACCCGCCCGGGAGACCCAGTACTTC | TRBV18 | 12 | . | . | TRBJ2-5
CSGTPQGLVEETQYF | TGCAGCGGTACTCCCCAGGGCCTCGTGGAAGAGACCCAGTACTTC | TRBV29-1 | 15 | . | . | TRBJ2-5
CASSLYYLADTIYF | TGTGCCAGCAGTTTATATTACTTGGCGGACACCATATATTTT | TRBV27 | 14 | . | . | TRBJ1-3
CASSQDFGRGTDTQYF | TGTGCCAGCAGCCAAGATTTCGGGCGGGGCACAGATACGCAGTATTTT | TRBV4-2 | 16 | once | . | TRBJ2-3
CASSYGGGAPGELFF | TGTGCCAGCAGTTACGGCGGAGGGGCCCCCGGGGAGCTGTTTTTT | TRBV6-5 | 15 | . | . | TRBJ2-2
CASSSDYYEQYF | TGTGCCAGCAGTTCCGACTACTACGAGCAGTACTTC | TRBV6-5 | 12 | . | . | TRBJ2-7
CASTEGMQPNTEAFF | TGTGCCAGTACGGAGGGAATGCAGCCGAACACTGAAGCTTTCTTT | TRBV19 | 15 | . | . | TRBJ1-1
CASSLGAGGTQFF | TGCGCCAGCAGCTTGGGGGCAGGGGGTACCCAGTTCTTC | TRBV5-1 | 13 | . | TRBD1 | TRBJ2-1
CVRSLGPGLAGDYEQYF | TGTGTCAGAAGCTTGGGCCCCGGACTAGCGGGGGACTACGAGCAGTACTTC | TRBV7-5 | 17 | . | . | TRBJ2-7
CAEGSASTGELFF | TGTGCCGAGGGTTCAGCGTCGACCGGGGAGCTGTTTTTT | TRBV11-2 | 13 | . | . | TRBJ2-2
CASSLDRDGYTF | TGTGCCAGCTCACTGGACAGGGATGGCTACACCTTC | TRBV18 | 12 | once | TRBD1 | TRBJ1-2
CASSRTIENTEAFF | TGCGCCAGCAGCCGAACTATAGAGAACACTGAAGCTTTCTTT | TRBV4-3 | 14 | . | . | TRBJ1-1
CASSQILRGLDGTEAFF | TGCGCCAGCAGTCAGATACTTCGCGGGCTTGATGGCACTGAAGCTTTCTTT | TRBV23-1 | 17 | . | . | TRBJ1-1